Described below is a single T cell receptor beta chain sequence and its context. Its antigen is currently unknown. Samples with a second dose at about 4 or about 12 weeks were pooled together. The source of the sample is a study of T cell responses to AZD1222 COVID-19 vaccine. Findings of the study overall: Targeting of unmutated variant regions was reportedly seen in nearly half of spike-specific TCRs. Most donors were white British, females outnumbered males, and clonal diversity was possibly underestimated.

Repertoires were generated with immunoSEQ multiplex PCR, while TCRdb's copy carries only in-frame clones and drops some. The table has roughly 77,000 clones, more than 90% seen once. The receptor comes from an adult who received the AZD1222 COVID-19 vaccine. Sequencing was performed on peripheral blood, taken 28 days after the second AZD1222 dose.

Written as DNA, the CDR3 is TGTGCCAGCTCACCACAGTTGGACACGGGACAGGCCCGTAACTATGGCTACACCTTC. It specifies CASSPQLDTGQARNYGYTF. The chain combines TRBV18 with TRBJ1-2, with 8 positions matching TRBD1. The length of the CDR3 is 19 residues. Trimming took 1 base from V and 1 from J; bases not matched to a gene: 14. CDR1 and CDR2 from the germline V gene are KGHSH and LQKENI.